This TCR beta chain was identified in a study of beta chain features in type 1 diabetes. Broader study findings: There was a moderate but significant shortening of TCRB CDR3s in all four CD4+ subsets of Type 1 diabetes patients.

In regard to this clone: What it recognizes is unknown.

Isolated RNA was reverse transcribed in full, so expressed TCRB transcripts were sequenced. Using immunoSEQ multiplex PCR, the repertoire was profiled, and TCRdb retains in-frame clones only, with some absent. The table records about 710,000 clones, over 12% of them present only once. It was via CD45RO/CCR7/CD25/CD127/CD95/CD27 that CD4+ naive, central memory, regulatory and stem cell-like memory cells were sorted. Germline V gene sequence: CDR1 SGDLS, CDR2 YYNGEE. The CDR3 sequence is 16 residues long. V trimming: 2 bases; J trimming: 2 bases; junction bases outside the gene matches: 7. This clonotype originated in a man aged 18 to 35 with type 1 diabetes. The sample consisted of naive CD4+ T cells from blood. This rearrangement joins TRBV9 to TRBJ2-1; 7 positions agree with TRBD1. CDR3 region: CASSVGTARTYNEQFF. In DNA, the CDR3 is TGTGCCAGCAGCGTCGGGACAGCGAGAACCTACAATGAGCAGTTCTTC. The variable domain in full, with the rest retrieved from reference TRBV9 and TRBJ2-1, is DSGVTQTPKHLITATGQRVTLRCSPRSGDLSVYWYQQSLDQGLQFLIQYYNGEERAKGNILERFSAQQFPDLHSELNLSSLELGDSALYFCASSVGTARTYNEQFFGPGTRLTVL.